A selection of T cell receptor beta chains follows, all from one sample in a study of shared T cell receptors in the human thymus. Data came from immunoSEQ multiplex PCR; TCRdb stores just in-frame clones and leaves some out. The sample includes approximately 400,000 clones, approximately 95% of them seen just once. The sequenced sample consisted of thymocytes. The source is a human donor. Each CDR3 is given with its conserved first and last residue. A D gene is named only where the DNA matches it firmly. Clone size is stated in some rows and not others, as once, few, many or a class when expanded.

CDR3 DNA: TGTGCCAGCAGCCATGCCGGGCTAGCGGGAGGTCCATACAATGAGCAGTTCTTC; CDR3 protein: CASSHAGLAGGPYNEQFF; D gene: TRBD2; J gene: TRBJ2-1; clone size: -; V gene: TRBV7-6
CDR3 DNA: TGTGCCAGCAGCCATACCCAGGGGGCGAACACCGGGGAGCTGTTTTTT; CDR3 protein: CASSHTQGANTGELFF; D gene: TRBD1; J gene: TRBJ2-2; clone size: -; V gene: TRBV28
CDR3 DNA: TGCGCCAGCAGCTTGGGGACGGGATTGAACACTGAAGCTTTCTTT; CDR3 protein: CASSLGTGLNTEAFF; D gene: -; J gene: TRBJ1-1; clone size: -; V gene: TRBV5-1
CDR3 DNA: TGTGCCAGCGGTCCTGCAGGGCGATTGACCTACGAGCAGTACTTC; CDR3 protein: CASGPAGRLTYEQYF; D gene: -; J gene: TRBJ2-7; clone size: -; V gene: TRBV28
CDR3 DNA: TGCAGCGTCGAAGAGGACAGGGGCACTGGAAACACCATATATTTT; CDR3 protein: CSVEEDRGTGNTIYF; D gene: TRBD1; J gene: TRBJ1-3; clone size: -; V gene: TRBV29-1
CDR3 DNA: TGTGCCAGCAGCCCCGGACAGGGGGCCACTGAAGCTTTCTTT; CDR3 protein: CASSPGQGATEAFF; D gene: TRBD1; J gene: TRBJ1-1; clone size: -; V gene: TRBV6-4
CDR3 DNA: TGTGCCAGCAGCTTGCGGGCGCAAGAGACCCAGTACTTC; CDR3 protein: CASSLRAQETQYF; D gene: -; J gene: TRBJ2-5; clone size: -; V gene: TRBV5-4
CDR3 DNA: TGTGCCAGCAGCGATGACAGGGAAAACTATGGCTACACCTTC; CDR3 protein: CASSDDRENYGYTF; D gene: TRBD1; J gene: TRBJ1-2; clone size: -; V gene: TRBV9
CDR3 DNA: TGTGCCAGTAGTATAGGGGCCCCGGACGGAGAAAAACTGTTTTTT; CDR3 protein: CASSIGAPDGEKLFF; D gene: -; J gene: TRBJ1-4; clone size: few; V gene: TRBV19
CDR3 DNA: TGCGCCAGCAGCTTGGCCCGGACGTCGGGCTACGAGCAGTACTTC; CDR3 protein: CASSLARTSGYEQYF; D gene: -; J gene: TRBJ2-7; clone size: -; V gene: TRBV5-1
CDR3 DNA: TGTGCCAGCTCACCACCGGTCCAGGGATCCTACGAGCAGTACTTC; CDR3 protein: CASSPPVQGSYEQYF; D gene: -; J gene: TRBJ2-7; clone size: -; V gene: TRBV18
CDR3 DNA: TGTGCCAGCAGCTTAGTGGCAGGGAGCTCTGGAAACACCATATATTTT; CDR3 protein: CASSLVAGSSGNTIYF; D gene: -; J gene: TRBJ1-3; clone size: -; V gene: TRBV11-2
CDR3 DNA: TGTGCCAGCAGACCGGGACAGGGTTGCTGTGGCTACACCTTC; CDR3 protein: CASRPGQGCCGYTF; D gene: TRBD1; J gene: TRBJ1-2; clone size: -; V gene: TRBV28
CDR3 DNA: TGTGCCAGCAGTTTCGACAGGGGACAGGGCGAAGATGAGCAGTTCTTC; CDR3 protein: CASSFDRGQGEDEQFF; D gene: TRBD1; J gene: TRBJ2-1; clone size: -; V gene: TRBV6-5
CDR3 DNA: TGTGCCACCAGGGCCTTCCGCGAGCAGTACTTC; CDR3 protein: CATRAFREQYF; D gene: -; J gene: TRBJ2-7; clone size: -; V gene: TRBV27
CDR3 DNA: TGTGCCAGCAGTAGGGGACTAGCGGGAGTCAACGAGCAGTACTTC; CDR3 protein: CASSRGLAGVNEQYF; D gene: TRBD2; J gene: TRBJ2-7; clone size: few; V gene: TRBV2
CDR3 DNA: TGTGCCAGCAGCTTGAGGGGGACTAGCGCAACAGATACGCAGTATTTT; CDR3 protein: CASSLRGTSATDTQYF; D gene: TRBD2; J gene: TRBJ2-3; clone size: -; V gene: TRBV5-6
CDR3 DNA: TGCAGCGTTAGCGGGAGGGGGTCCTACAATGAGCAGTTCTTC; CDR3 protein: CSVSGRGSYNEQFF; D gene: TRBD2; J gene: TRBJ2-1; clone size: -; V gene: TRBV29-1
CDR3 DNA: TGTGCCACCAGCAGAGGGGTTCGAGTCGACGAGCAGTACTTC; CDR3 protein: CATSRGVRVDEQYF; D gene: -; J gene: TRBJ2-7; clone size: -; V gene: TRBV15
CDR3 DNA: TGTGCCAGCAGCTTAAACGGGGATGAGCAGTTCTTC; CDR3 protein: CASSLNGDEQFF; D gene: -; J gene: TRBJ2-1; clone size: -; V gene: TRBV7-4
CDR3 DNA: TGTGCCAGCATTTTAAGGGGCCACAATGAGCAGTTCTTC; CDR3 protein: CASILRGHNEQFF; D gene: -; J gene: TRBJ2-1; clone size: few; V gene: TRBV6-1
CDR3 DNA: TGTGCCAGCAATGGGTCTCTCCCGGACCAGGGACGCAAAAACATTCAGTACTTC; CDR3 protein: CASNGSLPDQGRKNIQYF; D gene: -; J gene: TRBJ2-4; clone size: once; V gene: TRBV28
CDR3 DNA: TGTGCCAGCAGCGAACTCTCGTGGCGGGAGGCCTTCACCGGGGAGCTGTTTTTT; CDR3 protein: CASSELSWREAFTGELFF; D gene: TRBD2; J gene: TRBJ2-2; clone size: -; V gene: TRBV27
CDR3 DNA: TGTGCCAGCAGCTTGGACGAACCGAACACCGGGGAGCTGTTTTTT; CDR3 protein: CASSLDEPNTGELFF; D gene: -; J gene: TRBJ2-2; clone size: -; V gene: TRBV7-9
CDR3 DNA: TGTGCCAGCAATTCACCGGGACAACACACAGATACGCAGTATTTT; CDR3 protein: CASNSPGQHTDTQYF; D gene: -; J gene: TRBJ2-3; clone size: -; V gene: TRBV7-2
CDR3 DNA: TGTACCTGGAGTACGCCACTGGGACAGCCAAGGTACTTC; CDR3 protein: CTWSTPLGQPRYF; D gene: TRBD1; J gene: TRBJ2-7; clone size: -; V gene: TRBV30
CDR3 DNA: TGTGCCAGTAGTCCCCGGGGGGGAAGGGGTCACGAGCAGTACTTC; CDR3 protein: CASSPRGGRGHEQYF; D gene: TRBD2; J gene: TRBJ2-7; clone size: -; V gene: TRBV19
CDR3 DNA: TGTGCCAGCAGTTGGCAGGGAGCCTACAATGAGCAGTTCTTC; CDR3 protein: CASSWQGAYNEQFF; D gene: -; J gene: TRBJ2-1; clone size: -; V gene: TRBV28
CDR3 DNA: TGTGCCAGCAGTGAATCAAACCGGACAGGGGACTACGAGCAGTACTTC; CDR3 protein: CASSESNRTGDYEQYF; D gene: TRBD1; J gene: TRBJ2-7; clone size: -; V gene: TRBV25-1
CDR3 DNA: TGTGCCTGGAGGGGTAGACAGGGCCGACTTAATGAGCAGTACTTC; CDR3 protein: CAWRGRQGRLNEQYF; D gene: TRBD1; J gene: TRBJ2-7; clone size: -; V gene: TRBV30
CDR3 DNA: TGCGCCGGCCTTCTAGACCTAAATGAAAAAGGTCCTTCGGGGAAACTGTTTTTT; CDR3 protein: CAGLLDLNEKGPSGKLFF; D gene: -; J gene: TRBJ1-4; clone size: once; V gene: TRBV10-1
CDR3 DNA: TGTGCCAGCAGCCAAGATGCCCTCCTAGCGGGAGCCTACTCTAGCACAGATACGCAGTATTTT; CDR3 protein: CASSQDALLAGAYSSTDTQYF; D gene: TRBD2; J gene: TRBJ2-3; clone size: -; V gene: TRBV14
CDR3 DNA: TGTGCCAGCAGTTCGACTAGCGGGAGTACCTATGAGCAGTTCTTC; CDR3 protein: CASSSTSGSTYEQFF; D gene: TRBD2; J gene: TRBJ2-1; clone size: -; V gene: TRBV6-4
CDR3 DNA: TGCGCCAGCAGTCAATCGCTTCGGGGTCGGGGGGATCAGCCCCAGCATTTT; CDR3 protein: CASSQSLRGRGDQPQHF; D gene: -; J gene: TRBJ1-5; clone size: -; V gene: TRBV23-1
CDR3 DNA: TGTGCCAGCAGCCGCGAACCGAGGGATCCTAGAGCGGGAAACACCATATATTTT; CDR3 protein: CASSREPRDPRAGNTIYF; D gene: -; J gene: TRBJ1-3; clone size: -; V gene: TRBV14
CDR3 DNA: TGTGCCAGCAGTTTTGAGGGGATGGAGGAAAACATTCAGTACTTC; CDR3 protein: CASSFEGMEENIQYF; D gene: -; J gene: TRBJ2-4; clone size: -; V gene: TRBV28
CDR3 DNA: TGTGCCAGCAGTCAAAGGGGACAGACCTACGAGCAGTACTTC; CDR3 protein: CASSQRGQTYEQYF; D gene: TRBD1; J gene: TRBJ2-7; clone size: -; V gene: TRBV14
CDR3 DNA: TGTGCCAGCAGCTGCGGGACTAGCGAGTCCTACGAGCAGTACTTC; CDR3 protein: CASSCGTSESYEQYF; D gene: TRBD2; J gene: TRBJ2-7; clone size: -; V gene: TRBV7-2
CDR3 DNA: TGTGCCAGCAGCCCAGAGCGACCTGCTAACACCGGGGAGCTGTTTTTT; CDR3 protein: CASSPERPANTGELFF; D gene: -; J gene: TRBJ2-2; clone size: -; V gene: TRBV28
CDR3 DNA: TGTGCCAGCAGCTTAGCGGGAGTCTACAATGAGCAGTTCTTC; CDR3 protein: CASSLAGVYNEQFF; D gene: -; J gene: TRBJ2-1; clone size: -; V gene: TRBV7-2
CDR3 DNA: TGTGCCAGCAGCCTTTCCCAGCCAAACTCTGGAAACACCATATATTTT; CDR3 protein: CASSLSQPNSGNTIYF; D gene: -; J gene: TRBJ1-3; clone size: -; V gene: TRBV7-9
CDR3 DNA: TGTGCCAGCAGTGAAGTGCCCGGGGGCGGCACAGATACGCAGTATTTT; CDR3 protein: CASSEVPGGGTDTQYF; D gene: -; J gene: TRBJ2-3; clone size: -; V gene: TRBV6-1
CDR3 DNA: TGTGCCAGCAAGTCAGTGCAAGAGACCCAGTACTTC; CDR3 protein: CASKSVQETQYF; D gene: -; J gene: TRBJ2-5; clone size: -; V gene: TRBV6-6
CDR3 DNA: TGTGCCAGCAGCCGTTTGGGACAGGGGACCCACGAGCAGTACTTC; CDR3 protein: CASSRLGQGTHEQYF; D gene: TRBD1; J gene: TRBJ2-7; clone size: -; V gene: TRBV7-2
CDR3 DNA: TGTGCCACCAGCCATCTAGCGGGAGAGTCCTACAATGAGCAGTTCTTC; CDR3 protein: CATSHLAGESYNEQFF; D gene: TRBD2; J gene: TRBJ2-1; clone size: -; V gene: TRBV15
CDR3 DNA: TGTGCCAGCAGGGCCAGGGAGTACAATGAGCAGTTCTTC; CDR3 protein: CASRAREYNEQFF; D gene: -; J gene: TRBJ2-1; clone size: -; V gene: TRBV28
CDR3 DNA: TGTGCCAGCAGTTTAGACTCCCTGAACACTGAAGCTTTCTTT; CDR3 protein: CASSLDSLNTEAFF; D gene: -; J gene: TRBJ1-1; clone size: -; V gene: TRBV28
CDR3 DNA: TGTGCCAGCGCTAGACACGAGGGGGGAGGTGTTGAGACCCAGTACTTC; CDR3 protein: CASARHEGGGVETQYF; D gene: -; J gene: TRBJ2-5; clone size: -; V gene: TRBV7-6
CDR3 DNA: TGTGCCAGCAGCTTCCACTTATTCACAGATACGCAGTATTTT; CDR3 protein: CASSFHLFTDTQYF; D gene: -; J gene: TRBJ2-3; clone size: -; V gene: TRBV7-6
CDR3 DNA: TGTGCCAGCAGCCAAAAAGACTCGCTCACGGGGGAGCAGTACTTC; CDR3 protein: CASSQKDSLTGEQYF; D gene: -; J gene: TRBJ2-7; clone size: -; V gene: TRBV14
CDR3 DNA: TGTGCCAGCAGCTTAGAAGACCGCTGCAGCTCCTACGAGCAGTACTTC; CDR3 protein: CASSLEDRCSSYEQYF; D gene: -; J gene: TRBJ2-7; clone size: -; V gene: TRBV7-9